This T cell receptor (beta chain) was retrieved from a study of blood T cell repertoires in COVID-19. Whole-study context: Whether acute or convalescent, the COVID-19 samples came from the United States, Italy and Spain. T cells, B-cell-depleted T cells, or PBMCs supplied cDNA or gDNA.

Germline CDR1 SGHTA, CDR2 FQGNSA. The CDR3 spans 14 residues. The V end was cut by 5 bases, the J end by 8 bases, with 13 bases between. Per the authors' pipeline: Researchers report that nucleated cell counts were estimated from reference gene primer amplification. Only in-frame clones appear in the TCRdb table, and some are missing; sequencing was by immunoSEQ multiplex PCR. The V and J calls and clone size were taken over from that table, and D and trimming were inferred from the DNA. The table shows fewer than 200,000 clones, with around 85% occurring only once. This sequence joins TRBV7-2 and TRBJ1-6; D is unclear. The clonotype comes from a man aged 55 to 70 who had recovered from COVID-19. The sequenced sample consisted of peripheral blood. Here the CDR3 reads CASSKPGFDSPLHF. CDR3 nucleotides: TGTGCCAGCAGCAAACCGGGGTTTGATTCACCCCTCCACTTT. Full variable domain (rest looked up from reference TRBV7-2 and TRBJ1-6): GAGVSQSPSNKVTEKGKDVELRCDPISGHTALYWYRQSLGQGLEFLIYFQGNSAPDKSGLPSDRFSAERTGGSVSTLTIQRTQQEDSAVYLCASSKPGFDSPLHFGNGTRLTVT.